The 26 T cell receptor beta chains below all came from one sample that was sequenced in a study of T-cell memory formation after mild COVID-19. TCRdb passed the 5' RACE reads through MiXCR, listing each CDR3 protein once. The sample has over 350,000 distinct CDR3 sequences, less than 25% seen once; the top ten hold around 8.7%. The sequencing input was PBMCs or a T cell subset sorted from them (not recorded which). These receptors were collected from an adult woman who had mild COVID-19 (a few samples of this study predate the infection). Cell type and time point are not known.

Many counts were recorded for this clonotype. The chain links TRBV6-2 or TRBV6-3 to TRBJ1-2, with D uncertain. Trimming left V 5 bases short and J 4 bases short, with 20 bases between. This CDR3 spans 16 amino acids. The germline CDR1 and CDR2 sequences are MNHEY and SVGEGT. The CDR3 sequence: CASSPRRTFEIYGYTF. The CDR3, as DNA: TGTGCCAGCAGTCCACGAAGGACCTTTGAAATCTATGGCTACACCTTC.

The chain joins TRBV7-8 to TRBJ2-2; D uncertain. Trimming took 2 bases from V and 7 from J, leaving 5 bases between them. The CDR3 has 12 amino acids. Germline V gene lookup returns CDR1 SGHVS and CDR2 FQNEAQ. Here the CDR3 DNA reads TGTGCCAGCAGCTTAATGGGCGGGGAGCTGTTTTTT. It encodes CASSLMGGELFF.

The chain has TRBV12-5 and TRBJ1-1; D possibly corresponds to TRBD1 (5 bases). Trimming took off 6 bases at V and 5 bases at J, with 22 bases between the two ends. The CDR3 length is 16 residues. The V gene's germline CDR1 is LGHNT and CDR2 FRNRAP. The CDR3 nucleotides read TGTGCTAGTGGACTCACCCCCGCGGGGCCCGGGACTGAAGCTTTCTTT. Translated, it gives CASGLTPAGPGTEAFF.

The DNA of the CDR3 is TGTGCCAGCAGCAAAGACCCCCCCTGGCTCAACGAGCAGTACTTC. Its protein is CASSKDPPWLNEQYF. The chain is built from TRBV21-1 and TRBJ2-7; TRBD1 is taken as the D call from the table, unchecked against the DNA. TRBV21-1 is a known pseudogene. This CDR3 comprises 15 residues.

This sequence joins TRBV4-1 and TRBJ2-5; 7 bases agree with TRBD2. This CDR3 is 14 amino acids long. Germline CDR1 is MGHRA and CDR2 is YSYEKL. The trim removed 3 bases at V and 4 bases at J, leaving 5 bases unmatched. The CDR3 coding sequence is TGCGCCAGCAGCCACCCCGGGAGGAGAGAGACCCAGTACTTC. Amino acid sequence: CASSHPGRRETQYF.

The chain combines TRBV12-3 or TRBV12-4 with TRBJ2-1, with a weak D call TRBD1 (6 bases). The ends were cut back, 6 bases at V and 9 bases at J, with 12 bases in the middle. The CDR3 length is 12 residues. In DNA, the CDR3 is TGTGCCAGCAGATCCACAGGGCTTGAGCAGTTCTTC. Its translation is CASRSTGLEQFF.

This clonotype has more than one count but fewer than ten. This chain joins TRBV11-2 and TRBJ2-5; tentative D call: TRBD1 (6 bases). This CDR3 comprises 14 residues. Germline values: CDR1 SGHAT, CDR2 FQNNGV. Trimming cost V 1 base and J 5 bases, with 11 bases left between them. In DNA, the CDR3 is TGTGCCAGCAGCTTAGGATTGAGGGGGGAGACCCAGTACTTC. Its protein product is CASSLGLRGETQYF.

This clonotype came up a few times. This chain uses TRBV4-2 with TRBJ2-1; D perhaps matches TRBD2 (5 bases). Trimming stripped 3 bases from V and 2 bases from J, with 14 bases between. The CDR3 has 16 residues. Germline V gene lookup returns CDR1 LGHNA and CDR2 YNFKEQ. The CDR3 DNA reads as TGTGCCAGCAGCCAGCATGGGGAGTTCACCTACAATGAGCAGTTCTTC. This codes for CASSQHGEFTYNEQFF.

The genes are TRBV9 and TRBJ1-1; D might be TRBD1 (5 bases). This CDR3 is built from 14 residues. Germline CDR1 reads SGDLS; CDR2 reads YYNGEE. V was clipped by 0 bases and J by 6 bases, with 12 bases between them. The DNA of the CDR3 is TGTGCCAGCAGCGTAGACTCAGGGCGGTCTGAAGCTTTCTTT. Translation: CASSVDSGRSEAFF.

The gene calls are TRBV19 and TRBJ1-5; D is possibly TRBD1 (6 bases). The CDR3 runs to 14 residues. Germline V gives CDR1 LNHDA, CDR2 SQIVND (reference sequence). V dropped 9 bases and J dropped 3 bases, with 15 bases sitting between them. The CDR3 DNA reads TGTGCCAGCACTACCCGGGGGCTCAATCAGCCCCAGCATTTT. Amino acids: CASTTRGLNQPQHF.

The chain employs TRBV7-2 and TRBJ2-3; D assignment may be TRBD1 or TRBD2 (6 bases each). This CDR3 comprises 13 residues. CDR1 is SGHTA and CDR2 is FQGNSA in the germline V gene. V was clipped by 5 bases and J by 8 bases, with 14 bases between them. The CDR3 sequence: CASSEWGAGTQYF. The DNA of the CDR3 is TGTGCCAGCAGCGAGTGGGGGGCGGGTACGCAGTATTTT.

The chain links TRBV9 to TRBJ1-1, with 9 positions matching TRBD1. The CDR3 runs to 18 residues. Trimming cost V 3 bases and J 1 base; bases outside gene matches: 13. Germline CDR1 and CDR2: SGDLS and YYNGEE. The CDR3 bases are TGTGCCAGCAGCGGACAGGGGGGCGTGGGGCTTGGGAACACTGAAGCTTTCTTT. Protein sequence: CASSGQGGVGLGNTEAFF.

The rearrangement uses TRBV4-2 and TRBJ2-2; the match to TRBD2 covers 13 bases. Germline V gene data show CDR1 as LGHNA and CDR2 as YNFKEQ. After removal of 0 bases from V and 7 bases from J, the junction contained 11 bases not matched to a gene. The CDR3 is made up of 19 amino acids. Here the CDR3 reads CASSQDILAGGPLVGELFF. Here the CDR3 DNA reads TGTGCCAGCAGCCAAGATATACTAGCGGGAGGGCCGTTGGTCGGGGAGCTGTTTTTT.

With respect to this clonotype: A much larger clone lies one base from this, so it may be a read error. This chain links TRBV7-9 with TRBJ2-5; D is undetermined. The CDR3 spans 12 residues. V was pared by 6 bases and J by 4 bases, with 9 bases between. Germline-derived CDR1 and CDR2 are SEHNR and FQNEAQ (reference sequence). The chain's CDR3 is CASRPLLETQYF. CDR3 nucleotides: TGTGCCAGCAGACCACTTTTAGAGACCCAGTACTTC.

This clonotype was seen only a few times. J is TRBJ1-6 and V is TRBV7-2, with D possibly TRBD1 on 5 matching bases. This CDR3 contains 13 residues. Germline values: CDR1 SGHTA, CDR2 FQGNSA. V gave up 4 bases and J gave up 9 bases, with 10 bases separating them. The CDR3, as DNA: TGTGCCAGCAGCTGGGGGTGGGGTTCACCCCTCCACTTT. Residues: CASSWGWGSPLHF.

The chain has TRBV5-1 and TRBJ1-4; TRBD1 is a possible D gene (5 bases). The V and J ends lost 0 bases and 7 bases respectively, with 13 bases between them. CDR1 is SGHRS and CDR2 is YFSETQ in the germline V gene. This CDR3 is built from 15 residues. Here the CDR3 DNA reads TGCGCCAGCAGCTTGGGGACATCTCGGGGTGAAAAACTGTTTTTT. Translated: CASSLGTSRGEKLFF. The full variable domain, its missing parts supplied by reference TRBV5-1 and TRBJ1-4, is KAGVTQTPRYLIKTRGQQVTLSCSPISGHRSVSWYQQTPGQGLQFLFEYFSETQRNKGNFPGRFSGRQFSNSRSEMNVSTLELGDSALYLCASSLGTSRGEKLFFGSGTQLSVL.

The rearrangement links TRBV11-2 to TRBJ2-7; 8 bases map to TRBD1. The germline V gene encodes CDR1 SGHAT and CDR2 FQNNGV. This CDR3 is 14 amino acids long. After removal of 5 bases from V and 3 bases from J, the junction contained 6 bases not matched to a gene. The CDR3 is CASSQATGDYEQYF. In nucleotides, the CDR3 is TGTGCCAGCAGCCAAGCGACAGGGGACTACGAGCAGTACTTC.

The chain recombines TRBV6-5 with TRBJ2-5, with a tentative D call TRBD1 (6 bases). Germline loops: CDR1 MNHEY, CDR2 SVGAGI. The CDR3 consists of 15 residues. V gave up 2 bases and J gave up 5 bases, with 15 bases separating them. The CDR3 sequence is CASSYQGTPQETQYF. The CDR3 DNA reads TGTGCCAGCAGTTACCAAGGGACACCCCAGGAGACCCAGTACTTC.

This clonotype was recorded a few times. The chain combines TRBV16 with TRBJ2-7, with 7 bases that match TRBD2. CDR1 is KGHSY and CDR2 is FQNENV in the germline V gene. The length of the CDR3 is 15 residues. The trim removed 3 bases at V and 4 bases at J, leaving 9 bases unmatched. The CDR3 loop reads CASSQVAGRSYEQYF. The CDR3 DNA is TGTGCCAGCAGCCAGGTAGCGGGCCGCTCTTACGAGCAGTACTTC.

A remark on this clonotype: At one end, the junction sequence differs from germline, possibly due to a read error. The rearrangement links TRBV29-1 to TRBJ2-5; the D gene is possibly TRBD1 (6 bases). The CDR3 sequence is 14 residues long. CDR1 and CDR2 from the germline V gene are SQVTM and ANQGSEA. CDR3 amino acids: CSVKQGITQETRYF. The DNA of the CDR3 is TGCAGCGTTAAACAGGGAATTACCCAAGAGACCCGGTACTTC.

This clonotype has a handful of counts. The CDR3 spells CASSLGTGQVEELFF. CDR3 DNA sequence: TGCGCCAGCAGCTTGGGGACAGGACAGGTGGAGGAGCTGTTTTTT. The chain links TRBV5-1 to TRBJ2-2; 7 nucleotides match TRBD1. V lost 0 bases and J lost 10; bases outside the gene matches: 9. This CDR3 spans 15 amino acids. Germline-derived CDR1 and CDR2 are SGHRS and YFSETQ.

This chain joins TRBV29-1 and TRBJ2-7, with 7 bases lining up with TRBD1. This CDR3 comprises 14 residues. Germline CDR1 SQVTM, CDR2 ANQGSEA. V was clipped by 6 bases and J by 4 bases; unmatched bases: 12. In DNA, the CDR3 is TGCAGCGTCAAACCGGGACAGAGAGCATACGAGCAGTACTTC. It specifies CSVKPGQRAYEQYF.

In this sample, this clonotype turned up a few times. V gene TRBV27 combines with J gene TRBJ2-7, with 9 bases lining up with TRBD1. Germline CDR1 is MNHEY and CDR2 is SMNVEV (reference sequence). The CDR3 is made up of 15 amino acids. With V trimmed by 5 bases and J by 6 bases, 11 bases remained unmatched. CDR3 sequence (DNA): TGTGCCAGCAGTCCCCAGACAGGGGGTGTTTCCGAGCAGTACTTC. It codes for CASSPQTGGVSEQYF.

This clonotype was counted a few times. The chain employs TRBV7-2 and TRBJ1-1; D gene uncertain. Per the germline V gene, CDR1 is SGHTA and CDR2 is FQGNSA. This CDR3 has 13 residues. Trimming shortened V by 4 bases and J by 0 bases, and 6 bases separated the two germline ends. CDR3 region: CASSWRLNTEAFF. The CDR3, as DNA: TGTGCCAGCAGCTGGCGACTGAACACTGAAGCTTTCTTT.

A remark on this clonotype: A read error may account for a junction end that differs from germline. V is TRBV4-1 and J is TRBJ1-2; no definite D call. CDR1 is MGHRA and CDR2 is YSYEKL in the germline V gene. This CDR3 is built from 18 residues. The chain's CDR3 is CDSSQDFIDAVGGYGYTF. The CDR3 nucleotides are TGCGACAGCAGCCAAGATTTTATCGACGCGGTAGGAGGCTATGGCTACACCTTC.

The genes are TRBV5-1 and TRBJ2-2, with 8 bases that match TRBD1. Germline V lookup: CDR1 SGHRS, CDR2 YFSETQ. The CDR3 spans 20 residues. V lost 5 bases, J lost 4 bases, and 22 bases stayed unmatched. The DNA for the CDR3 is TGCGCCAGCAGTCTTAACGGACAGGGCCATCTGAAGGGGCGCACCGGGGAGCTGTTTTTT. Its translation: CASSLNGQGHLKGRTGELFF.